Each of the 20 T cell receptor beta chains below was sequenced from the same sample in a study of blood T cells in healthy people across ages. A second 7 to 11 cycle PCR used barcoded and J-beta primers. Via MiXCR, TCRdb re-called the 5' RACE reads, giving one row per CDR3 protein. The data show more than 900,000 distinct CDR3 sequences, with around 29% seen just once and about 10% held by the top ten. These data were also reused for a study on T cells of mothers and their children.

The material sequenced was blood. The receptors stem from a woman between 40 and 55 years old in good health.

This clonotype was seen many times. The chain combines TRBV7-3 with TRBJ2-7, with a possible D match to TRBD1 (6 bases). Trimming stripped 3 bases from V and 4 bases from J, with 16 bases between. The CDR3 loop spans 15 amino acids. The germline V gene encodes CDR1 SGHTA and CDR2 FQGTGA. In DNA form, the CDR3 reads TGTGCCAGCAGCTTGAACAGGGCCAGGAATTACGAGCAGTACTTC. It yields the protein CASSLNRARNYEQYF.

The table lists this clonotype with many counts. A much larger clone differs by one base, so this may be a read error. J is TRBJ2-7 and V is TRBV29-1; the D call may be TRBD1 or TRBD2 (5 bases each). This CDR3 comprises 12 residues. CDR1 and CDR2 from the germline V gene are SQVTM and ANQGSEA. Trimming left V 7 bases short and J 6 bases short, with 16 bases between. CDR3 in amino acids: CSAWDAPPEQYF. In DNA form, the CDR3 reads TGCAGCGCTTGGGACGCCCCGCCCGAGCAGTACTTC.

Regarding this clonotype: A clone one base away is much larger, so this may be a read error. The genes are TRBV7-3 and TRBJ2-4; D might be TRBD2 (6 bases). This CDR3 has 14 amino acids. Trimming left V 1 base short and J 13 bases short, with 17 bases between. The germline V gene has CDR1 SGHTA and CDR2 FQGTGA. CDR3: CASSLMGGYNEQYF. CDR3 DNA sequence: TGTGCCAGCAGCTTAATGGGGGGATACAATGAGCAGTACTTC. Full variable domain (outside the CDR3, taken from reference TRBV7-3 and TRBJ2-4): GAGVSQTPSNKVTEKGKYVELRCDPISGHTALYWYRQSLGQGPEFLIYFQGTGAADDSGLPNDRFFAVRPEGSVSTLKIQRTERGDSAVYLCASSLMGGYNEQYFGAGTRLSVL.

The chain combines TRBV28 with TRBJ2-2; D unclear. The V end lost 3 bases, the J end lost 0 bases, and 8 bases lay between the germline ends. The germline gives CDR1 MDHEN, CDR2 SYDVKM. CDR3 length: 15 amino acids. The chain's CDR3 is CASSFRLANTGELFF. The DNA of the CDR3 is TGTGCCAGCAGTTTCAGGCTTGCGAACACCGGGGAGCTGTTTTTT.

The gene calls are TRBV21-1 and TRBJ2-5; the DNA was not used to check the table's D call, TRBD2. TRBV21-1 is deemed a pseudogene. The CDR3 totals 17 residues. The DNA for the CDR3 is TGTGCCAGCAGCACTAAGAGCGGGACGACAGACCAAGAGACCCAGTACTTC. It codes for CASSTKSGTTDQETQYF.

Only a few counts were recorded for this clonotype. In DNA form, the CDR3 reads TGTGCCACCAGTGAAATGACAGTCAATGAGCAGTTCTTC. Translated, it gives CATSEMTVNEQFF. This chain connects TRBV24-1 to TRBJ2-1, with D perhaps TRBD1 (5 bases). Trimming shortened V by 4 bases and J by 6 bases, and 9 bases separated the two germline ends. CDR3 size: 13 residues. Germline CDR1 reads KGHDR; CDR2 reads SFDVKD.

This clonotype was counted between two and nine times. The junction departs from germline at one end; a sequencing error may be responsible. The chain uses TRBV7-2 and TRBJ1-1; D not resolved. The length of the CDR3 is 14 residues. From germline, CDR1 is SGHTA and CDR2 FQGNSA. CDR3 protein: CAGSLDNLNTEAFF. CDR3 nucleotide sequence: TGTGCCGGCAGCTTAGACAATTTGAACACTGAAGCTTTCTTT.

J is TRBJ2-1 and V is TRBV5-5, with 10 bases identical to TRBD2. Trimming removed 0 bases from V and 12 bases from J; junction bases left unmatched: 9. The CDR3 sequence is 15 residues long. CDR1 is SGHKS, CDR2 YYEKEE, per germline (reference sequence). As DNA, the CDR3 is TGTGCCAGCAGCTTGGAGCGAGCGGGGGGGCGAGGGCAGTTCTTC. Translation: CASSLERAGGRGQFF.

This chain uses TRBV27 with TRBJ2-3, with 7 nucleotides matching TRBD2. Germline V gene data show CDR1 as MNHEY and CDR2 as SMNVEV (reference sequence). The CDR3 extends over 14 amino acids. V lost 6 bases, J lost 4 bases, and 7 bases stayed unmatched. CDR3: CASSTSEWADTQYF. The CDR3 nucleotides are TGTGCCAGCAGCACTAGCGAATGGGCAGATACGCAGTATTTT.

This clonotype showed up many times. The chain has TRBV11-2 and TRBJ2-6; D not resolved. V lost 5 bases and J 4 bases, leaving 21 bases between the germline ends. The CDR3 sequence is 18 residues long. CDR1 and CDR2 from the germline V gene are SGHAT and FQNNGV. The CDR3, as DNA: TGTGCCAGCAGCCGAACCCCCTCCGGCCCTTACGGGGCCAACGTCCTGACTTTC. This codes for CASSRTPSGPYGANVLTF.

The V call is TRBV20-1, the J call TRBJ2-5; D unresolved. The CDR3 extends over 14 amino acids. The germline V gene has CDR1 DFQATT and CDR2 SNEGSKA (reference sequence). Trimming pared 6 bases from V and 5 bases from J, leaving 19 bases between. The CDR3 protein is CSAPVAPLEETQYF. In DNA, the CDR3 is TGCAGTGCGCCCGTGGCACCCCTGGAGGAGACCCAGTACTTC.

This clonotype was detected many times. In DNA form, the CDR3 reads TGTGCCAGCAGTTACAGCGAGGCGCGGCATGAGCAGTTCTTC. Its protein product is CASSYSEARHEQFF. This rearrangement joins TRBV6-2 or TRBV6-3 to TRBJ2-1; D is uncertain. Between the trimmed V and J ends, which lost 2 bases and 8 bases, there was a span of 13 bases. Germline V gene lookup returns CDR1 MNHEY and CDR2 SVGEGT. The CDR3 spans 14 residues.

This clonotype has just a few counts. The V gene is TRBV18, the J gene TRBJ2-1; TRBD2 might be the D (6 bases). The germline CDR1 and CDR2 sequences are KGHSH and LQKENI. V lost 6 bases and J lost 7, with 19 bases in between. The CDR3 runs to 15 residues. The CDR3 DNA reads TGTGCCAGCTCCAGCGGGCTCAATACTATAAATGAGCAGTTCTTC. Translating gives CASSSGLNTINEQFF.

In its sample, this clonotype was seen a few times. This rearrangement joins TRBV2 to TRBJ2-1; possible D gene TRBD2, 5 bases. Germline CDR1 and CDR2: SNHLY and FYNNEI. V was pared by 7 bases and J by 0 bases, with 10 bases between. The CDR3 length is 14 residues. The CDR3 sequence is CASTDSRSYNEQFF. CDR3 bases: TGTGCCAGCACGGACTCTCGCTCCTACAATGAGCAGTTCTTC.

Turning to this clonotype: Being one base from a much bigger clone, this may be a read error. This rearrangement joins TRBV28 to TRBJ2-7; D is perhaps TRBD1 (6 bases). The CDR3 runs to 16 residues. Trimming cost V 7 bases and J 0 bases, with 19 bases left between them. Germline V gene lookup returns CDR1 MDHEN and CDR2 SYDVKM. The CDR3 loop reads CASTLPRTAYSYEQYF. The CDR3 coding sequence is TGTGCCAGCACTCTTCCTAGGACAGCGTACTCCTACGAGCAGTACTTC.

This chain connects TRBV2 to TRBJ2-5, with 7 positions matching TRBD1. Gene TRBJ2-7 matches the end of the DNA better, so the J call may be wrong. The CDR3 sequence is 14 residues long. Germline-derived CDR1 and CDR2 are SNHLY and FYNNEI. The CDR3 spells CASSPDRVLYEQYF. The DNA of the CDR3 is TGTGCCAGCAGCCCCGACAGGGTGCTCTACGAGCAGTACTTC.

In its sample, this clonotype was seen many times. The CDR3 DNA follows: TGCAGTGCTACACAGGGGCCAATTTCCTACGAGCAGTACTTC. It codes for CSATQGPISYEQYF. This chain links TRBV20-1 with TRBJ2-7; TRBD1 matches 7 bases. With 4 bases clipped from V and 1 base from J, the junction kept 7 bases outside the gene matches. There are 14 residues in the CDR3. From germline, CDR1 is DFQATT and CDR2 SNEGSKA (reference sequence).

Comment on this clonotype: This clone may be a read error of a much larger clone one base away. The gene calls are TRBV7-8 and TRBJ2-7, with 8 bases matching TRBD1. This CDR3 comprises 15 residues. The J segment lost 4 bases and the V segment lost 7 bases, leaving 12 bases of the junction unmatched. Germline loops: CDR1 SGHVS, CDR2 FQNEAQ. CDR3 nucleotide sequence: TGTGCCAGCAACTTCAGAGGACAGGGCTTTTACGAGCAGTACTTC. Protein product: CASNFRGQGFYEQYF.

A remark on this clonotype: This sequence may be a read error, since a much larger clone differs from it by one base. The CDR3 protein is CNVGTGNTGELFF. As DNA, the CDR3 is TGCAACGTCGGGACAGGGAACACCGGGGAGCTGTTTTTT. The chain has TRBV29-1 and TRBJ2-2; 8 nucleotides match TRBD1. CDR3 length equals 13 residues. Germline V gene lookup returns CDR1 SQVTM and CDR2 ANQGSEA.

The chain couples TRBV12-3 or TRBV12-4 to TRBJ2-7, with a weak D call TRBD2 (7 bases). The CDR3 covers 15 residues. Trimming shortened V by 2 bases and J by 7 bases, and 18 bases separated the two germline ends. For the CDR3, the DNA is TGTGCCAGCAGTTTACTAGGGGGGGGCTATGGGGAGCAGTACTTC. It yields the protein CASSLLGGGYGEQYF.